These 27 T cell receptor beta chains came from one sample sequenced in a study of T-cell memory formation after mild COVID-19. TCRdb analysed the 5' RACE reads with MiXCR anew, one entry per CDR3 protein. The repertoire holds a few hundred thousand distinct CDR3 sequences, with about 17% as singletons. Sequencing was performed on PBMCs or a T cell subset sorted from them (not recorded which). These receptors originate from a man aged 18-30 years who had mild COVID-19 (a few samples of this study predate the infection). Cell type and time point are not known.

J is TRBJ1-4 and V is TRBV6-6; 12 bases fit TRBD1. With V trimmed by 5 bases and J by 8 bases, 9 bases remained unmatched. This CDR3 region has 16 residues. CDR1 is MNHNY, CDR2 SVGAGI, per germline (reference sequence). The CDR3 nucleotides are TGTGCCAGCAGTCACTTTCCGGGACAGGGGGCAGAAAAACTGTTTTTT. It codes for CASSHFPGQGAEKLFF.

The chain employs TRBV6-6 and TRBJ2-5; D is possibly TRBD2 (6 bases). Germline loops: CDR1 MNHNY, CDR2 SVGAGI (reference sequence). The CDR3 runs 14 residues. V lost 5 bases and J lost 2, with 12 bases in between. The CDR3 bases are TGTGCCAGCAGTCATGGGACTGATCAAGAGACCCAGTACTTC. This encodes CASSHGTDQETQYF.

In this sample, this clonotype turned up a few times. This chain joins TRBV10-2 and TRBJ1-1; D may be TRBD1 (6 bases). The CDR3 consists of 16 residues. Germline assignment: CDR1 WSHSY and CDR2 SAAADI. V lost 3 bases, J lost 0 bases, and 14 bases lay in between. The CDR3 DNA is TGCGCCAGCAGTGACCTCGGGGGCGTCATGAACACTGAAGCTTTCTTT. This encodes CASSDLGGVMNTEAFF.

This clonotype was counted only a few times. The chain links TRBV14 to TRBJ1-4, with D possibly matching TRBD1 (5 bases). The CDR3 runs to 13 residues. V lost 1 base, J lost 8 bases, and 8 bases lay in between. CDR1 and CDR2 from the germline V gene are SGHDN and FVKESK. In DNA form, the CDR3 reads TGTGCCAGCAGCCAAGTATGGGGGGAAAAACTGTTTTTT. This codes for CASSQVWGEKLFF.

The V and J genes are TRBV15 and TRBJ2-3; D is undetermined. The V gene's germline CDR1 is LNHNV and CDR2 YYDKDF (reference sequence). Trimming pared 11 bases from V and 0 bases from J, leaving 9 bases between. The CDR3 covers 12 residues. CDR3 region: CAVSYSTDTQYF. The CDR3, as DNA: TGTGCCGTAAGTTATAGCACAGATACGCAGTATTTT.

This clonotype was counted between two and nine times. J is TRBJ2-1 and V is TRBV5-1; 9 bases match TRBD2. The germline CDR1 and CDR2 sequences are SGHRS and YFSETQ. The ends lost 4 bases at V and 7 bases at J; junction bases unmatched: 15. This CDR3 contains 17 residues. In nucleotides, the CDR3 is TGCGCCAGCAGCCGACTGGGGATAGCGGGGGTTCAGAATGAGCAGTTCTTC. Translating it yields CASSRLGIAGVQNEQFF.

This clonotype was seen only a few times. The V gene is TRBV9, the J gene TRBJ2-5; D could derive from TRBD1 or TRBD2 (5 bases each). Germline CDR1 reads SGDLS; CDR2 reads YYNGEE. The CDR3 has 14 amino acids. V shed 0 bases and J shed 4 bases, with 10 bases lying between them. CDR3 protein: CASSVVGDPETQYF. For the CDR3, the DNA is TGTGCCAGCAGCGTAGTGGGGGACCCAGAGACCCAGTACTTC.

This clonotype has only a few counts. V gene TRBV10-3 combines with J gene TRBJ2-1, with TRBD2 identical over 12 bases. This CDR3 is built from 16 residues. V shed 11 bases, J shed 0 bases, and the junction held 8 bases outside the gene matches. Germline CDR1 and CDR2: ENHRY and SYGVKD. The CDR3 region is CAATSGGASSYNEQFF. The CDR3 DNA is TGTGCCGCGACTAGCGGGGGCGCGAGCTCCTACAATGAGCAGTTCTTC.

This chain joins TRBV28 and TRBJ1-5, with TRBD1 as a possible D gene (5 bases). From germline, CDR1 is MDHEN and CDR2 SYDVKM. Trimming shortened V by 2 bases and J by 5 bases, and 13 bases separated the two germline ends. The CDR3 extends over 15 amino acids. This CDR3 reads CASSLPGIGDQPQHF. In nucleotides, the CDR3 is TGTGCCAGCAGTTTACCAGGGATAGGGGATCAGCCCCAGCATTTT.

This clonotype was found many times. The chain couples TRBV5-1 to TRBJ2-7; perhaps TRBD1 as D (5 bases). V dropped 3 bases and J dropped 5 bases, with 9 bases sitting between them. This CDR3 comprises 12 residues. Per germline, CDR1 SGHRS and CDR2 YFSETQ. As DNA, the CDR3 is TGCGCCAGCAGCTCCAGGGTCCACGAGCAGTACGTC. This sequence encodes CASSSRVHEQYV.

This clonotype appeared a few times. This chain links TRBV2 with TRBJ1-1; no clear D gene. Trimming took 8 bases from V and 1 from J, leaving 8 bases between them. The CDR3 extends over 12 amino acids. Germline V CDR1 and CDR2: SNHLY, FYNNEI. The CDR3 DNA reads as TGTGCCAGCTGGGCAGGGAACACTGAAGCTTTCTTT. As protein: CASWAGNTEAFF.

The sample holds many counts of this clonotype. V usage is TRBV7-6 and J usage is TRBJ1-1; 7 bases agree with TRBD1. The CDR3 runs 13 residues. The V gene's germline CDR1 is SGHVS and CDR2 FNYEAQ. V dropped 5 bases and J dropped 6; count of bases not matched to a gene: 6. The CDR3, as DNA: TGTGCCAGCAGCGCCAACCAGGGGGCTGAAGCTTTCTTT. Its translation: CASSANQGAEAFF.

As DNA, the CDR3 is TGTGCCAGCAGCCAAGATCCCCAGGGGACGTATAGCAATCAGCCCCAGCATTTT. Protein product: CASSQDPQGTYSNQPQHF. The chain recombines TRBV4-2 with TRBJ1-5; possible D gene TRBD1, 6 bases. Per the germline V gene, CDR1 is LGHNA and CDR2 is YNFKEQ. CDR3 length: 18 amino acids. The germline V and J ends were trimmed by 0 bases and 0 bases, with 15 bases remaining between them.

This chain connects TRBV2 to TRBJ2-1; 9 bases are shared with TRBD1. Trimming took 6 bases from V and 8 from J; bases not matched to a gene: 14. This CDR3 comprises 16 residues. CDR1 and CDR2 from the germline V gene are SNHLY and FYNNEI. CDR3 loop: CASSRSGTGYGYEQFF. CDR3 DNA sequence: TGTGCCAGCAGCCGCTCAGGGACAGGGTATGGCTATGAGCAGTTCTTC.

The CDR3, as DNA: TGTGCCAGCAGCCAAGCGGGGGGCCTTCGGGAGCTGTTTTTT. It is translated as CASSQAGGLRELFF. This rearrangement joins TRBV3-1 to TRBJ2-2; maybe TRBD2 (7 bases). The CDR3 loop spans 14 amino acids. Trimming shortened V by 1 base and J by 9 bases, and 12 bases separated the two germline ends. The germline CDR1 and CDR2 sequences are LGHDT and YNNKEL (reference sequence).

The genes are TRBV6-2 or TRBV6-3 and TRBJ1-6; the D gene is possibly TRBD1 (5 bases). The CDR3 spans 14 residues. Looked up from germline, CDR1 is MNHEY and CDR2 is SVGEGT. Trimming cost V 2 bases and J 9 bases, with 11 bases left between them. DNA for the CDR3: TGTGCCAGCAGTTACGGCGGGACTAGTTCACCCCTCCACTTT. Translating gives CASSYGGTSSPLHF.

The chain has TRBV11-1 and TRBJ2-5; D not certain. Germline V gene data show CDR1 as SGHAT and CDR2 as FQDESV (reference sequence). Trimming left V 2 bases short and J 3 bases short, with 7 bases between. The CDR3 extends over 13 amino acids. The CDR3 DNA reads TGTGCCAGCAGCTTATATTATAAAGAGACCCAGTACTTC. It codes for CASSLYYKETQYF.

This clonotype turned up a few times. The CDR3, as DNA: TGTGCCAGCAGCAATTACCTAGAAACAGATACGCAGTATTTT. Translated: CASSNYLETDTQYF. The genes are TRBV7-2 and TRBJ2-3, with D uncertain. V was pared by 5 bases and J by 3 bases, with 12 bases between. CDR3 length: 14 residues. The germline CDR1 and CDR2 sequences are SGHTA and FQGNSA.

This clonotype was detected many times. V and J are TRBV4-3 and TRBJ2-3; possible D gene TRBD2, 5 bases. Germline lookup yields CDR1 LGHNA and CDR2 YSLEER. Deletions cut 3 bases from V and 0 bases from J, with 16 bases between. This CDR3 region has 17 residues. In nucleotides, the CDR3 is TGCGCCAGCAGCCAGACCCCCGGGGTAATTAGCACAGATACGCAGTATTTT. Its translation: CASSQTPGVISTDTQYF.

This clonotype has a handful of counts. The chain joins TRBV20-1 to TRBJ1-3; D not certain. Between the trimmed V and J ends, which lost 5 bases and 0 bases, there was a span of 8 bases. The CDR3 loop spans 13 amino acids. Germline values: CDR1 DFQATT, CDR2 SNEGSKA (reference sequence). The CDR3 sequence: CSAPGFSGNTIYF. CDR3 DNA: TGCAGTGCTCCTGGCTTCTCTGGAAACACCATATATTTT.

With respect to this clonotype: Germline is not matched at one junction end, which may reflect a read error. The V and J genes are TRBV12-3 or TRBV12-4 and TRBJ2-5; possible D gene TRBD2, 6 bases. Matching the DNA end better, TRBJ2-7 makes the J call doubtful. This CDR3 has 13 residues. CDR3 bases: TGTGCCAGCAGATTAGCGGCCTCCTACGAGCAGTACTTC. Protein: CASRLAASYEQYF.

This clonotype turned up a few times. The chain uses TRBV14 and TRBJ1-2, with 11 bases lining up with TRBD1. Germline V CDR1 and CDR2: SGHDN, FVKESK. Trimming cost V 1 base and J 3 bases; bases outside gene matches: 10. CDR3 length: 18 residues. As DNA, the CDR3 is TGTGCCAGCAGCCAAGTGAAGGACAGGGGGCGCCTGGACTATGGCTACACCTTC. Translation gives CASSQVKDRGRLDYGYTF. The variable domain in full, completed from reference TRBV14 and TRBJ1-2, reads EAGVTQFPSHSVIEKGQTVTLRCDPISGHDNLYWYRRVMGKEIKFLLHFVKESKQDESGMPNNRFLAERTGGTYSTLKVQPAELEDSGVYFCASSQVKDRGRLDYGYTFGSGTRLTVV.

The chain employs TRBV10-3 and TRBJ2-5, with D perhaps given as TRBD1 or TRBD2 (6 bases each). Trimming shortened V by 11 bases and J by 5 bases, and 18 bases separated the two germline ends. The CDR3 has 13 amino acids. Germline assignment: CDR1 ENHRY and CDR2 SYGVKD. CDR3: CAARRGLSETQYF. The CDR3 DNA reads as TGTGCCGCCCGCAGGGGACTCTCCGAGACCCAGTACTTC.

This clonotype was recorded many times. Its ends do not fully match the called genes, so a read error is possible. This chain links TRBV12-3 or TRBV12-4 with TRBJ2-7, with D perhaps TRBD2 (5 bases). CDR3 length: 12 residues. The DNA for the CDR3 is TGCGCCAGCAGCGGAAGCTCCTACGAGCAGTACTTC. It specifies CASSGSSYEQYF.

In this sample, this clonotype turned up many times. The gene calls are TRBV12-3 or TRBV12-4 and TRBJ2-1; the match to TRBD2 covers 12 bases. The junction had 8 bases not matched to a gene; V was cut back by 9 bases and J by 8 bases. This CDR3 has 14 residues. As DNA, the CDR3 is TGTGCCAGTCAGCTAGCGGGGGGGCGGGATGAGCAGTTCTTC. Protein: CASQLAGGRDEQFF.

This clonotype appeared a few times. The chain carries TRBV28 and TRBJ1-1; D uncertain. CDR1 and CDR2 (germline): MDHEN, SYDVKM. Trimming cost V 5 bases and J 2 bases, with 6 bases left between them. The CDR3 covers 12 residues. The CDR3 sequence: CASSIRNTEAFF. CDR3 coding DNA: TGTGCCAGCAGTATCCGCAACACTGAAGCTTTCTTT.

This clonotype was counted a few times. This chain joins TRBV6-1 and TRBJ1-5, with 10 positions matching TRBD1. The junction had 7 bases not matched to a gene; V was cut back by 6 bases and J by 2 bases. The germline gives CDR1 MNHNS, CDR2 SASEGT. This CDR3 contains 16 residues. The CDR3 sequence: CASRETGTGGNQPQHF. As DNA, the CDR3 is TGTGCCAGCAGGGAGACCGGGACAGGGGGCAATCAGCCCCAGCATTTT.